These T cell receptor beta chains were read from a single sample in a study of T cell responses to AZD1222 COVID-19 vaccine. The repertoire was sequenced with immunoSEQ multiplex PCR; TCRdb's copy has only in-frame clones and lacks some. The profile shows around 100,000 clones, about 93% of them singletons. Here the sequenced sample was peripheral blood, taken on day 0 of AZD1222 vaccination. The source is an adult in good health. The CDR3 runs from the conserved cysteine through the conserved F or W. Each record gives: clone size, J gene, D gene, V gene, CDR3 protein, CDR3 DNA. A D gene is named only where the DNA matches it firmly. Size values are once, few and many counts, or a class for expanded clones, and some rows have none.

.,TRBJ1-3,.,TRBV30,CAWSVISGNTIYF,TGTGCCTGGAGTGTTATCTCTGGAAACACCATATATTTT
few,TRBJ2-7,TRBD1,TRBV10-1,CASSPGGLGEQYF,TGCGCCAGCAGTCCAGGGGGTCTCGGCGAGCAGTACTTC
.,TRBJ2-2,TRBD2,TRBV29-1,CSVLLAGPPTGGELFF,TGCAGCGTTTTACTAGCGGGACCCCCCACGGGAGGGGAGCTGTTTTTT
.,TRBJ1-4,TRBD1,TRBV2,CASRAQGATNEKLFF,TGTGCCAGCAGGGCTCAGGGGGCTACTAATGAAAAACTGTTTTTT
.,TRBJ2-7,TRBD2,TRBV4-1,CASSQGTSGTYEQYF,TGCGCCAGCAGCCAAGGGACTAGCGGGACCTACGAGCAGTACTTC
few,TRBJ2-1,.,TRBV15,CATSRDPADEQFF,TGTGCCACCAGCAGAGATCCCGCGGATGAGCAGTTCTTC
.,TRBJ2-5,.,TRBV5-4,CASSLTAETQYF,TGTGCCAGCAGCTTGACGGCGGAGACCCAGTACTTC
.,TRBJ2-7,.,TRBV3-1/TRBV3-2,CASSYNYRDPYEQYF,TGTGCCAGCAGCTATAATTACAGGGATCCCTACGAGCAGTACTTC
.,TRBJ2-7,.,TRBV15,CATSKNKRYEQYF,TGTGCCACCAGCAAGAACAAAAGGTACGAGCAGTACTTC
.,TRBJ2-7,TRBD1,TRBV5-6,CASSLYDREAYEQYF,TGTGCCAGCAGCTTGTATGACAGGGAAGCCTACGAGCAGTACTTC
.,TRBJ1-1,.,TRBV6-5,CASSYSPQQSEAFF,TGTGCCAGCAGTTACTCGCCACAGCAATCTGAAGCTTTCTTT
.,TRBJ2-2,.,TRBV30,CASGLTGELFF,TGTGCCTCAGGGTTAACCGGGGAGCTGTTTTTT
.,TRBJ1-6,.,TRBV27,CASSTRTDYNSPLHF,TGTGCCAGCAGTACCCGGACGGACTATAATTCACCCCTCCACTTT
few,TRBJ1-5,.,TRBV28,CASTHGTPSNQPQHF,TGTGCCAGCACCCATGGGACCCCTAGCAATCAGCCCCAGCATTTT
.,TRBJ2-7,TRBD2,TRBV10-3,CAIKGLAGYEQYF,TGTGCCATCAAGGGACTAGCGGGTTACGAGCAGTACTTC
.,TRBJ2-3,.,TRBV7-3,CASSLGGFTDTQYF,TGTGCCAGCAGCTTAGGGGGATTTACAGATACGCAGTATTTT
.,TRBJ1-5,.,TRBV30,CAWSVRGQPQHF,TGTGCCTGGAGTGTAAGGGGCCAGCCCCAGCATTTT
.,TRBJ1-6,.,TRBV5-1,CASSPRTVNSPLHF,TGCGCCAGCAGCCCTAGGACGGTGAATTCACCCCTCCACTTT
.,TRBJ1-5,.,TRBV18,CASSIQGSNQPQHF,TGTGCCAGCTCAATACAGGGAAGCAATCAGCCCCAGCATTTT
few,TRBJ2-1,TRBD1,TRBV28,CASSSGTGVEQFF,TGTGCCAGCAGTTCCGGGACAGGGGTTGAGCAGTTCTTC
.,TRBJ2-7,.,TRBV3-1/TRBV3-2,CASSQDGSYFYEQYF,TGTGCCAGCAGCCAGGACGGGTCTTATTTTTACGAGCAGTACTTC
.,TRBJ2-5,TRBD1,TRBV27,CASSLDRGKETQYF,TGTGCCAGCAGTCTTGACAGGGGTAAGGAGACCCAGTACTTC
.,TRBJ1-1,.,TRBV15,CATSPTTENTEAFF,TGTGCCACCAGCCCAACGACAGAAAACACTGAAGCTTTCTTT
.,TRBJ1-1,.,TRBV27,CASSLVGKGTEAFF,TGTGCCAGCAGTTTGGTAGGGAAGGGCACTGAAGCTTTCTTT
.,TRBJ2-3,.,TRBV2,CASSLLIQTDTQYF,TGTGCCAGCAGTCTCCTAATACAGACAGATACGCAGTATTTT
.,TRBJ2-1,TRBD1,TRBV6-4,CASSDSGQESNEQFF,TGTGCCAGCAGTGACTCAGGACAGGAGTCCAATGAGCAGTTCTTC
.,TRBJ1-2,TRBD1,TRBV4-1,CASSQRGGQEPSNYGYTF,TGCGCCAGCAGCCAAAGGGGGGGACAGGAGCCCTCTAACTATGGCTACACCTTC
once,TRBJ1-5,TRBD1,TRBV29-1,CSARDRVGQPQHF,TGCAGCGCCCGGGACAGGGTCGGCCAGCCCCAGCATTTT
.,TRBJ1-6,.,TRBV2,CASTTLRAKNNSPLHF,TGTGCCAGCACCACCCTACGGGCCAAGAATAATTCACCCCTCCACTTT
.,TRBJ1-1,TRBD1,TRBV6-4,CASPRGRDSQLWEGEAFF,TGTGCCAGCCCGAGGGGCCGGGACAGCCAACTATGGGAGGGTGAAGCTTTCTTT
.,TRBJ2-5,.,TRBV9,CASSVGLRVAEGAETQYF,TGTGCCAGCAGCGTAGGCCTTAGGGTAGCGGAGGGGGCAGAGACCCAGTACTTC
.,TRBJ1-2,.,TRBV18,CASSPGPGAQVYTF,TGTGCCAGCTCACCAGGCCCAGGGGCGCAGGTCTACACCTTC
.,TRBJ1-6,.,TRBV5-5,CASRRSRHSPLHF,TGTGCCAGCAGGAGGAGTCGTCATTCACCCCTCCACTTT
.,TRBJ1-5,TRBD1,TRBV10-3,CAISEPTGSPDQPQHF,TGTGCCATCAGTGAGCCGACAGGGAGTCCCGATCAGCCCCAGCATTTT
.,TRBJ2-3,.,TRBV5-1,CASSPSTDTQYF,TGCGCCAGCAGCCCAAGTACAGATACGCAGTATTTT
.,TRBJ2-3,TRBD2,TRBV7-9,CASSLSGSEGDTQYF,TGTGCCAGCAGCTTGAGCGGGAGTGAGGGTGATACGCAGTATTTT
.,TRBJ2-1,TRBD2,TRBV6-4,CASSGRAGEVNEQFF,TGTGCCAGCAGTGGCAGAGCGGGAGAGGTAAATGAGCAGTTCTTC
.,TRBJ2-3,.,TRBV18,CASSPYIAEEDTQYF,TGTGCCAGCTCACCATATATAGCGGAGGAAGATACGCAGTATTTT
.,TRBJ2-7,TRBD1,TRBV24-1,CATSDPGTGSYEQYF,TGTGCCACCAGTGACCCCGGGACAGGATCCTACGAGCAGTACTTC
.,TRBJ2-3,TRBD2,TRBV7-3,CASSPTSGSGTDTQYF,TGTGCCAGCAGCCCTACTAGCGGGAGTGGGACAGATACGCAGTATTTT
.,TRBJ1-5,.,TRBV25-1,CASSEGNNQPQHF,TGTGCCAGCAGTGAAGGGAACAATCAGCCCCAGCATTTT
.,TRBJ1-5,TRBD1,TRBV7-2,CASSRDRAGQPQHF,TGTGCCAGCAGCCGGGACAGGGCGGGACAGCCCCAGCATTTT
.,TRBJ2-7,TRBD1,TRBV27,CASSSDRVSEQYF,TGTGCCAGCAGTTCCGACAGGGTGTCCGAGCAGTACTTC
.,TRBJ2-7,TRBD1,TRBV2,CASSLGTGFYEQYF,TGTGCCAGCAGCCTCGGGACAGGGTTTTACGAGCAGTACTTC
.,TRBJ2-1,.,TRBV6-4,CASSEDKINEQFF,TGTGCCAGCAGTGAAGATAAGATTAATGAGCAGTTCTTC